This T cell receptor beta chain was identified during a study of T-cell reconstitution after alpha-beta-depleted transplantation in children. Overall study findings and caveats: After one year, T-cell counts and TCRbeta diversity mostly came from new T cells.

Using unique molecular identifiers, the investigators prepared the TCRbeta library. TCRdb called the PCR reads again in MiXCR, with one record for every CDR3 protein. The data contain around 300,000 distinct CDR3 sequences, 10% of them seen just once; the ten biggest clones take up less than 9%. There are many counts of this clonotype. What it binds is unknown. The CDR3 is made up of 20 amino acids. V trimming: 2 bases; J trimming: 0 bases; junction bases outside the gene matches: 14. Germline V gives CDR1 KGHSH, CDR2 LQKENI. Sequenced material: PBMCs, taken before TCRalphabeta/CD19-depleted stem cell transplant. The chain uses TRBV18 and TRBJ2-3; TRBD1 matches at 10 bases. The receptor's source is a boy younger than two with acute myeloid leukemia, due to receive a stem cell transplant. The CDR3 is CASSPGTGASKSSSTDTQYF. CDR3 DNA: TGTGCCAGCTCACCAGGGACAGGGGCTTCTAAGTCATCTAGCACAGATACGCAGTATTTT.